Presented here are 23 T cell receptor beta chains from one specimen sequenced in a study of cytomegalovirus exposure and HLA in healthy donors. In the PCR, 60 Vbeta and 13 Jbeta primers were used. TCRdb's copy holds only in-frame clones and misses some; the assay was immunoSEQ multiplex PCR. The sample lists roughly 140,000 clones, approximately 9% occurring once. Specimen: PBMCs. These receptor sequences come from a male donor in good health and CMV-seronegative.

The chain links TRBV5-6 to TRBJ1-2; D remains ambiguous. Germline CDR1 SGHDT, CDR2 YYEEEE. The CDR3 covers 13 residues. Trimming took 4 bases from V and 8 from J, leaving 15 bases between them. The CDR3 coding sequence is TGTGCCAGCAGCCCGGTTGGTGATAACGGCTACACCTTC. Amino acids: CASSPVGDNGYTF.

The chain uses TRBV30 and TRBJ2-5; possibly TRBD2 for D (5 bases). The J call may be in error: the DNA end matches TRBJ2-7 better. Germline CDR1 reads GTSNPN; CDR2 reads SVGIG (reference sequence). The CDR3 totals 13 residues. The CDR3 protein is CAWTTEEAYEQYF. As DNA, the CDR3 is TGTGCCTGGACCACGGAGGAGGCCTACGAGCAGTACTTC.

This clone appeared a few times. The CDR3 loop reads CASRGLAEYYEQYF. The CDR3 nucleotides read TGTGCCAGCAGGGGACTAGCGGAATACTACGAGCAGTACTTC. The V and J genes are TRBV28 and TRBJ2-7, with TRBD2 matching 11 bases. CDR3 length: 14 residues. V lost 6 bases, J lost 3 bases, and 4 bases stayed unmatched. In germline, CDR1 is MDHEN, CDR2 SYDVKM.

The genes are TRBV5-1 and TRBJ2-7; D may be TRBD1 (6 bases). The CDR3 consists of 16 residues. The germline gives CDR1 SGHRS, CDR2 YFSETQ. V lost 4 bases and J lost 2, with 19 bases in between. CDR3 sequence (DNA): TGCGCCAGCAGCGCTACATCGGGACACCGCCCCTACGAGCAGTACTTC. It specifies CASSATSGHRPYEQYF.

The chain employs TRBV6-5 and TRBJ1-2; D gene unclear. This CDR3 has 14 residues. Trimming shortened V by 4 bases and J by 0 bases, and 9 bases separated the two germline ends. From germline, CDR1 is MNHEY and CDR2 SVGAGI. The CDR3 bases are TGTGCCAGCAGTTGGAGGGCGGCTAACTATGGCTACACCTTC. Amino acid sequence: CASSWRAANYGYTF.

This rearrangement joins TRBV7-3 to TRBJ1-1; 7 bases line up with TRBD1. Germline trimming cut 5 bases from V and 2 bases from J; bases unmatched to any gene: 2. The length of the CDR3 is 13 residues. Germline CDR1 is SGHTA and CDR2 is FQGTGA. CDR3 loop: CASSRGGNTEAFF. The CDR3 region has the DNA TGTGCCAGCAGCCGAGGGGGCAACACTGAAGCTTTCTTT.

The chain couples TRBV5-6 to TRBJ2-1; D is undetermined. Germline V CDR1 and CDR2: SGHDT, YYEEEE. CDR3 length: 14 amino acids. Trimming pared 4 bases from V and 4 bases from J, leaving 12 bases between. CDR3: CASSHRSYYNEQFF. CDR3 coding DNA: TGTGCCAGCAGCCACCGATCCTATTACAATGAGCAGTTCTTC.

This chain joins TRBV2 and TRBJ1-5, with TRBD1 matching 7 bases. The CDR3 is 15 residues long. Per germline, CDR1 SNHLY and CDR2 FYNNEI. V dropped 6 bases and J dropped 2; count of bases not matched to a gene: 7. The CDR3 reads CASRETTGGNQPQHF. The CDR3 coding sequence is TGTGCCAGCAGGGAGACTACAGGGGGCAATCAGCCCCAGCATTTT.

This chain connects TRBV28 to TRBJ1-2, with no clear D. CDR3 length: 13 amino acids. The V end was cut by 3 bases, the J end by 2 bases, with 7 bases between. CDR1 is MDHEN and CDR2 is SYDVKM in the germline V gene. As DNA, the CDR3 is TGTGCCAGCAGTTTGAGGCCAAACTATGGCTACACCTTC. Its translation: CASSLRPNYGYTF.

This chain connects TRBV29-1 to TRBJ2-2; a weak D match, TRBD2 (6 bases). Per germline, CDR1 SQVTM and CDR2 ANQGSEA. V gave up 5 bases and J gave up 3 bases, with 16 bases separating them. The CDR3 covers 15 residues. The CDR3: CSVFGTLGDTGELFF. The CDR3 DNA reads TGCAGCGTTTTCGGGACTCTGGGGGACACCGGGGAGCTGTTTTTT.

The chain combines TRBV7-9 with TRBJ2-5; TRBD2 aligns across 7 bases. This CDR3 contains 16 residues. Germline V gene sequence: CDR1 SEHNR, CDR2 FQNEAQ (reference sequence). V trimming: 5 bases; J trimming: 0 bases; junction bases outside the gene matches: 9. Here the CDR3 reads CASSPTHGRYQETQYF. DNA for the CDR3: TGTGCCAGCAGCCCCACCCACGGGAGGTACCAAGAGACCCAGTACTTC.

This clone came up a few times. The chain joins TRBV4-3 to TRBJ1-2, with TRBD1 identical over 7 bases. Germline values: CDR1 LGHNA, CDR2 YSLEER. CDR3 length equals 15 residues. V lost 3 bases, J lost 1 base, and 5 bases stayed unmatched. The CDR3 spells CASSQWTGSNYGYTF. In DNA form, the CDR3 reads TGCGCCAGCAGCCAGTGGACAGGAAGTAACTATGGCTACACCTTC.

This clone came up a few times. The V and J genes are TRBV4-3 and TRBJ2-3, with D perhaps TRBD2 (5 bases). The V gene's germline CDR1 is LGHNA and CDR2 YSLEER. The CDR3 contains 17 residues. Trimming removed 4 bases at V and 1 base at J, with 18 bases between. CDR3 nucleotides: TGCGCCAGCAGCCCCGAGGGCGCAACGGATCGCACAGATACGCAGTATTTT. Translated: CASSPEGATDRTDTQYF.

In this sample, this clone turned up a few times. This chain joins TRBV7-9 and TRBJ2-3, with 8 bases fitting TRBD1. The CDR3 contains 18 residues. After removal of 5 bases from V and 2 bases from J, the junction contained 15 bases not matched to a gene. The germline CDR1 and CDR2 sequences are SEHNR and FQNEAQ (reference sequence). Here the CDR3 reads CASSHDRGQVNYTDTQYF. In nucleotides, the CDR3 is TGTGCCAGCAGCCATGACAGGGGACAGGTCAATTACACAGATACGCAGTATTTT.

This clone occurred a few times. V and J are TRBV5-1 and TRBJ1-1; D gene ambiguous. The CDR3 runs to 16 residues. Germline values: CDR1 SGHRS, CDR2 YFSETQ. V lost 4 bases and J 3 bases, leaving 19 bases between the germline ends. CDR3 nucleotides: TGCGCCAGCAGCCGTGGGTTGGAGTTACGGGACACTGAAGCTTTCTTT. Translated: CASSRGLELRDTEAFF.

The count of this clone is one. The chain is built from TRBV7-2 and TRBJ2-7; perhaps TRBD2 as D (6 bases). Trimming took off 1 base at V and 6 bases at J, with 13 bases between the two ends. Germline CDR1 is SGHTA and CDR2 is FQGNSA. This CDR3 is built from 14 residues. CDR3 amino acids: CASSLGQTSSEQYF. CDR3 DNA sequence: TGTGCCAGCAGCTTAGGGCAGACTAGTTCCGAGCAGTACTTC.

This clone was found a few times. The J gene is TRBJ1-4, the V gene TRBV7-8; 8 bases align to TRBD1. The V segment lost 5 bases and the J segment 7 bases; nucleotides outside the gene matches: 9. This CDR3 has 15 amino acids. CDR1 is SGHVS, CDR2 FQNEAQ, per germline. CDR3 protein: CASSTGQGSFEKLFF. The CDR3 nucleotides read TGTGCCAGCAGCACCGGACAGGGATCGTTTGAAAAACTGTTTTTT.

The chain couples TRBV6-7 to TRBJ2-2, with TRBD2 as a possible D gene (6 bases). TRBV6-7 falls under the ORF class, with uncertain function. Trimming took off 0 bases at V and 2 bases at J, with 28 bases between the two ends. CDR3 length: 22 residues. For the CDR3, the DNA is TGTGCCAGCAGTTACTCGAGGAGCGGGTCAACTGCTAATGGGCAAAACACCGGGGAGCTGTTTTTT. Translation gives CASSYSRSGSTANGQNTGELFF.

Remarks on this clone: The sample contains more than one DNA sequence encoding this CDR3. The V call is TRBV7-2, the J call TRBJ1-4; D might be TRBD1 (6 bases). Between the trimmed V and J ends, which lost 1 base and 2 bases, there was a span of 11 bases. Germline V gives CDR1 SGHTA, CDR2 FQGNSA. This CDR3 has 16 amino acids. As DNA, the CDR3 is TGTGCCAGCAGCTTAGGGGGGCAGGGGACTAATGAAAAACTGTTTTTT. Residues: CASSLGGQGTNEKLFF.

The V call is TRBV4-1, the J call TRBJ2-4; maybe TRBD1 (5 bases). The CDR3 has 16 residues. The V gene lost 4 bases and the J gene lost 2 bases, with 15 bases spanning the gap. Germline CDR1 reads MGHRA; CDR2 reads YSYEKL. In DNA, the CDR3 is TGCGCCAGCAGCCGGGATGAAGGGGTTTCCAAAAACATTCAGTACTTC. Translating gives CASSRDEGVSKNIQYF.

The table lists this clone with a few counts. The rearrangement joins TRBV5-4 to TRBJ1-3, with 8 bases aligning to TRBD1. Per germline, CDR1 SGHNT and CDR2 YYREEE (reference sequence). V lost 4 bases and J lost 2; bases outside the gene matches: 2. The CDR3 loop spans 14 amino acids. DNA of the CDR3: TGTGCCAGCAGCGGACAGGGAGCTGGAAACACCATATATTTT. It codes for CASSGQGAGNTIYF.

V gene TRBV7-2 combines with J gene TRBJ2-5; perhaps TRBD2 as D (6 bases). CDR1 is SGHTA and CDR2 is FQGNSA in the germline V gene. Trimming took 4 bases from V and 6 from J, leaving 18 bases between them. There are 15 residues in the CDR3. The chain's CDR3 is CASSSLDLAVKTQYF. CDR3 nucleotide sequence: TGTGCCAGCAGCTCTTTGGACTTAGCGGTAAAGACCCAGTACTTC. Full variable domain (remainder filled in from reference TRBV7-2 and TRBJ2-5): GAGVSQSPSNKVTEKGKDVELRCDPISGHTALYWYRQSLGQGLEFLIYFQGNSAPDKSGLPSDRFSAERTGGSVSTLTIQRTQQEDSAVYLCASSSLDLAVKTQYFGPGTRLLVL.

V usage is TRBV30 and J usage is TRBJ2-2, with a weak D call TRBD1 (5 bases). CDR1 and CDR2 (germline): GTSNPN, SVGIG (reference sequence). The CDR3 sequence is 14 residues long. The V end was cut by 2 bases, the J end by 4 bases, with 11 bases between. The CDR3 nucleotides are TGTGCCTGGAGTACCCAGGGCGGCACCGGGGAGCTGTTTTTT. The encoded protein is CAWSTQGGTGELFF. Full variable domain (missing parts from reference TRBV30 and TRBJ2-2): SQTIHQWPATLVQPVGSPLSLECTVEGTSNPNLYWYRQAAGRGLQLLFYSVGIGQISSEVPQNLSASRPQDRQFILSSKKLLLSDSGFYLCAWSTQGGTGELFFGEGSRLTVL.